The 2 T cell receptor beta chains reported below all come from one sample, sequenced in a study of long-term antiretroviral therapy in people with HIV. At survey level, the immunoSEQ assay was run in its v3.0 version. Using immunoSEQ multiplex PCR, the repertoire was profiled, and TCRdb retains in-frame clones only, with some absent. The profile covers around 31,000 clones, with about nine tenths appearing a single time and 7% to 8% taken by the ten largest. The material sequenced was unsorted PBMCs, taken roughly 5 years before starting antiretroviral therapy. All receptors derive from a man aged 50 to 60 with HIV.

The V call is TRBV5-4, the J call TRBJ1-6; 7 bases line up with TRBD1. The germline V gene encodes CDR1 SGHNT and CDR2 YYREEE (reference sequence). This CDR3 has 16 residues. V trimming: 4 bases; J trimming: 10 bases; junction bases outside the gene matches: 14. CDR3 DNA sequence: TGTGCCAGCAGCCCTGGGGGCGGGACAGACAAATCACCCCTCCACTTT. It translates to CASSPGGGTDKSPLHF.

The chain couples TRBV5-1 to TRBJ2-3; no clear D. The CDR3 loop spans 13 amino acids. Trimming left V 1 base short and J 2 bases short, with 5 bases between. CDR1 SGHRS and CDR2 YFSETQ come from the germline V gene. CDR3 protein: CASSLQVTDTQYF. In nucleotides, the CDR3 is TGCGCCAGCAGCTTGCAGGTCACAGATACGCAGTATTTT.